Each of the 25 T cell receptor beta chains below was sequenced from the same sample in a study of blood T cell repertoires in COVID-19. Sequencing used immunoSEQ multiplex PCR; TCRdb keeps in-frame clones, though not all of them. The table lists over 150,000 clones, approximately 86% of them singletons. What was sequenced was peripheral blood. These TCRs come from a woman older than 75 with COVID-19, enrolled during active disease.

This rearrangement joins TRBV5-1 to TRBJ2-5; TRBD1 matches 8 bases. This CDR3 is built from 16 residues. The germline V gene encodes CDR1 SGHRS and CDR2 YFSETQ. V was pared by 4 bases and J by 2 bases, with 10 bases of the junction left unmatched. The CDR3 DNA reads as TGCGCCAGCAGCCCCCCGACAGGGGAAGGGCAAGAGACCCAGTACTTC. Translating it yields CASSPPTGEGQETQYF. The whole variable domain, remainder taken from reference TRBV5-1 and TRBJ2-5, is KAGVTQTPRYLIKTRGQQVTLSCSPISGHRSVSWYQQTPGQGLQFLFEYFSETQRNKGNFPGRFSGRQFSNSRSEMNVSTLELGDSALYLCASSPPTGEGQETQYFGPGTRLLVL.

The chain couples TRBV28 to TRBJ1-4; the D gene is possibly TRBD1 (5 bases). The CDR3 consists of 15 residues. CDR1 is MDHEN, CDR2 SYDVKM, per germline. V gave up 3 bases and J gave up 4 bases, with 12 bases separating them. DNA for the CDR3: TGTGCCAGCAGTTTTGGAGGGGTCGGTAATGAAAAACTGTTTTTT. This translates into CASSFGGVGNEKLFF.

The V and J genes are TRBV6-2 or TRBV6-3 and TRBJ1-3; D is unresolved. The length of the CDR3 is 15 residues. The germline V gene has CDR1 MNHEY and CDR2 SVGEGT. V lost 3 bases and J 0 bases, leaving 9 bases between the germline ends. The CDR3 region is CASSYSPGSGNTIYF. The CDR3 DNA reads TGTGCCAGCAGTTATTCACCGGGCTCTGGAAACACCATATATTTT.

DNA of the CDR3: TGTGCCAGCAGTGTCCGTTCTAGCGGGAGTCCGGTGAATGAGCAGTTCTTC. As protein: CASSVRSSGSPVNEQFF. V and J are TRBV25-1 and TRBJ2-1, with 10 nucleotides matching TRBD2. Germline lookup yields CDR1 MGHDK and CDR2 SYGVNS. V gave up 4 bases and J gave up 7 bases; unmatched junction bases: 13. CDR3 length: 17 amino acids. Using reference TRBV25-1 and TRBJ2-1 for the parts outside the CDR3, the full variable domain is EADIYQTPRYLVIGTGKKITLECSQTMGHDKMYWYQQDPGMELHLIHYSYGVNSTEKGDLSSESTVSRIRTEHFPLTLESARPSHTSQYLCASSVRSSGSPVNEQFFGPGTRLTVL.

The rearrangement links TRBV5-1 to TRBJ2-2; TRBD2 aligns across 14 bases. This CDR3 contains 16 residues. CDR1 and CDR2 from the germline V gene are SGHRS and YFSETQ. Unmatched junction bases numbered 2, after V lost 4 bases and J lost 3 bases. CDR3 bases: TGCGCCAGCAGCACGGGACTAGCGGGAGACACCGGGGAGCTGTTTTTT. It yields the protein CASSTGLAGDTGELFF.

The rearrangement links TRBV6-2 or TRBV6-3 to TRBJ1-1; D uncertain. V lost 4 bases to trimming and J lost 1 base, with 19 bases between them. From germline, CDR1 is MNHEY and CDR2 SVGEGT. The CDR3 has 17 amino acids. CDR3 sequence reads: CASSFTLLDKRNTEAFF. DNA for the CDR3: TGTGCCAGCAGTTTCACCCTGTTAGACAAGAGGAACACTGAAGCTTTCTTT.

V gene TRBV5-6 combines with J gene TRBJ2-2; 8 bases are a match to TRBD1. This CDR3 contains 15 residues. Trimming at V came to 5 bases and at J to 7 bases, leaving 10 bases not matched to a gene. CDR1 and CDR2 from the germline V gene are SGHDT and YYEEEE. CDR3 bases: TGTGCCAGCAGTGATCAGGGGGCGATGGGCGGGGAGCTGTTTTTT. Translated, it gives CASSDQGAMGGELFF.

The gene calls are TRBV7-2 and TRBJ2-7; no clear D gene. The CDR3 has 12 residues. V dropped 1 base and J dropped 5 bases, with 6 bases sitting between them. Per germline, CDR1 SGHTA and CDR2 FQGNSA. The CDR3 reads CASSLGPDEQYF. Written as DNA, the CDR3 is TGTGCCAGCAGCTTAGGTCCGGACGAGCAGTACTTC.

This clone was counted a single time. CDR3 coding DNA: TGTGCCAGCAGCTGGGACTGGAGGTCAGATACGCAGTATTTT. As protein: CASSWDWRSDTQYF. The chain combines TRBV9 with TRBJ2-3, with D perhaps TRBD2 (6 bases). The CDR3 sequence is 14 residues long. Germline V gene data show CDR1 as SGDLS and CDR2 as YYNGEE. The V end was cut by 4 bases, the J end by 4 bases, with 13 bases between.

The genes are TRBV27 and TRBJ2-7; weak D call: TRBD2 (6 bases). With 8 bases removed from V and 1 base from J, the gap between germline ends came to 27 bases. The CDR3 has 18 amino acids. Looked up from germline, CDR1 is MNHEY and CDR2 is SMNVEV (reference sequence). The CDR3 coding sequence is TGTGCCAGCCCAGGTGGGCCCTCGGGGTTAGCGGATTCCTACGAGCAGTACTTC. Protein sequence: CASPGGPSGLADSYEQYF.

The V and J genes are TRBV7-3 and TRBJ2-2; D is perhaps TRBD2 (5 bases). V gave up 5 bases and J gave up 6 bases, with 22 bases separating them. Germline V gene sequence: CDR1 SGHTA, CDR2 FQGTGA. This CDR3 spans 17 amino acids. The CDR3 DNA reads TGTGCCAGCAGCCTACCCACCTCCCCTCGGACTCCCGGGGAGCTGTTTTTT. This encodes CASSLPTSPRTPGELFF.

This clone was seen only a few times. The chain combines TRBV5-5 with TRBJ1-1; D is perhaps TRBD1 (6 bases). Deletions cut 3 bases from V and 1 base from J, with 13 bases between. The CDR3 spans 15 residues. CDR1 SGHKS and CDR2 YYEKEE come from the germline V gene (reference sequence). The DNA of the CDR3 is TGTGCCAGCAGCTCGTCACAGGGTTGGAACACTGAAGCTTTCTTT. Translation gives CASSSSQGWNTEAFF.

The chain carries TRBV25-1 and TRBJ1-2, with TRBD1 as a possible D gene (6 bases). Germline loops: CDR1 MGHDK, CDR2 SYGVNS. The CDR3 covers 12 residues. Trimming pared 4 bases from V and 4 bases from J, leaving 7 bases between. The CDR3 bases are TGTGCCAGCAGTGGGACAGCCTATGGCTACACCTTC. It translates to CASSGTAYGYTF.

The J gene is TRBJ1-1, the V gene TRBV9; possible D gene TRBD1, 6 bases. Germline CDR1 and CDR2: SGDLS and YYNGEE. The CDR3 consists of 19 residues. With 7 bases removed from V and 1 base from J, the gap between germline ends came to 29 bases. CDR3 DNA sequence: TGTGCCAGCCCCCTGATGGTGGGGGGGCACGGCATCTCGAACACTGAAGCTTTCTTT. Translating it yields CASPLMVGGHGISNTEAFF.

Details on this clone: Relative to the germline gene, one junction end is altered; a read error may explain this. This chain links TRBV7-7 with TRBJ2-2; 14 bases fit TRBD2. Germline V gene sequence: CDR1 SSHAT, CDR2 FNYEAQ (reference sequence). The CDR3 is 17 amino acids. In nucleotides, the CDR3 is TGTGCTAGCAGCTTGACTAGCGGGAGGGCCACCACCGGGGAGCTGTTTTTT. Translating gives CASSLTSGRATTGELFF.

The CDR3 DNA sequence: TGTGCCAGCAGCTTCGGGAGGGCCACGGCCGGGGAGCTGTTTTTT. Its protein is CASSFGRATAGELFF. The chain has TRBV7-9 and TRBJ2-2; 8 nucleotides match TRBD2. CDR1 is SEHNR and CDR2 is FQNEAQ in the germline V gene (reference sequence). V dropped 3 bases and J dropped 6; count of bases not matched to a gene: 6. The CDR3 extends over 15 amino acids. The entire variable domain, with the rest obtained from reference TRBV7-9 and TRBJ2-2, is as follows: DTGVSQNPRHKITKRGQNVTFRCDPISEHNRLYWYRQTLGQGPEFLTYFQNEAQLEKSRLLSDRFSAERPKGSFSTLEIQRTEQGDSAMYLCASSFGRATAGELFFGEGSRLTVL.

As DNA, the CDR3 is TGTGCCAGCAGTGAAGTGCGGGGACAAGAGACCCAGTACTTC. It codes for CASSEVRGQETQYF. The chain combines TRBV2 with TRBJ2-5, with TRBD2 as a possible D gene (6 bases). V was trimmed by 1 base and J by 2 bases, leaving 8 bases between them. Germline V gene lookup returns CDR1 SNHLY and CDR2 FYNNEI. This CDR3 is built from 14 residues. Full variable domain (outside the CDR3, taken from reference TRBV2 and TRBJ2-5): EPEVTQTPSHQVTQMGQEVILRCVPISNHLYFYWYRQILGQKVEFLVSFYNNEISEKSEIFDDQFSVERPDGSNFTLKIRSTKLEDSAMYFCASSEVRGQETQYFGPGTRLLVL.

The gene calls are TRBV5-6 and TRBJ2-7; 7 bases fit TRBD1. Losses at the gene ends were 0 bases for V and 7 bases for J; bases not matched to a gene: 7. CDR3 size: 14 residues. Germline CDR1 is SGHDT and CDR2 is YYEEEE. The CDR3 reads CASSLGRGLGEQYF. The CDR3 nucleotides are TGTGCCAGCAGCTTGGGCAGGGGGTTGGGGGAGCAGTACTTC. The entire variable domain, with the rest obtained from reference TRBV5-6 and TRBJ2-7, is as follows: DAGVTQSPTHLIKTRGQQVTLRCSPKSGHDTVSWYQQALGQGPQFIFQYYEEEERQRGNFPDRFSGHQFPNYSSELNVNALLLGDSALYLCASSLGRGLGEQYFGPGTRLTVT.

The chain combines TRBV4-3 with TRBJ1-2, with a tentative D call TRBD1 (6 bases). The ends were cut back, 1 base at V and 7 bases at J, with 13 bases in the middle. Germline V CDR1 and CDR2: LGHNA, YSLEER. The CDR3 extends over 14 amino acids. The CDR3 DNA reads TGCGCCAGCAGCCAAGTTATGGGGGCGGGTGGCTACACCTTC. It is translated as CASSQVMGAGGYTF.

This clone appeared a few times. The genes are TRBV5-4 and TRBJ2-3; tentative D call: TRBD1 (6 bases). Trimming stripped 4 bases from V and 3 bases from J, with 18 bases between. The germline V gene has CDR1 SGHNT and CDR2 YYREEE (reference sequence). The CDR3 is 16 amino acids. The CDR3 reads CASSPSGVGRTDTQYF. The CDR3 region has the DNA TGTGCCAGCAGCCCGTCAGGGGTCGGAAGGACAGATACGCAGTATTTT.

V usage is TRBV2 and J usage is TRBJ2-7, with a tentative D call TRBD2 (6 bases). CDR3 length: 13 residues. V was trimmed by 6 bases and J by 2 bases, leaving 11 bases between them. The V gene's germline CDR1 is SNHLY and CDR2 FYNNEI. CDR3 sequence (DNA): TGTGCCAGCAGCCCCGGAGGGACCTACGAGCAGTACTTC. This gives the protein CASSPGGTYEQYF.

J is TRBJ1-5 and V is TRBV2; 9 bases match TRBD1. CDR3 size: 15 residues. Germline CDR1 is SNHLY and CDR2 is FYNNEI. Trimming cost V 5 bases and J 2 bases; bases outside gene matches: 4. DNA of the CDR3: TGTGCCAGCAGTCAACAGGGGGCTGGCAATCAGCCCCAGCATTTT. Translated, it gives CASSQQGAGNQPQHF. The entire variable domain, with the rest obtained from reference TRBV2 and TRBJ1-5, is as follows: EPEVTQTPSHQVTQMGQEVILRCVPISNHLYFYWYRQILGQKVEFLVSFYNNEISEKSEIFDDQFSVERPDGSNFTLKIRSTKLEDSAMYFCASSQQGAGNQPQHFGDGTRLSIL.

As concerns this clone: The junction shows a germline mismatch at one end, possibly a read error. The V and J genes are TRBV29-1 and TRBJ2-2, with a possible D match to TRBD1 (5 bases). The CDR3 length is 13 residues. The germline gives CDR1 SQVTM, CDR2 ANQGSEA. In nucleotides, the CDR3 is TGCAGCGTTGATGACAGCTACACGGGGGAGCTGTTTTTT. It encodes CSVDDSYTGELFF.

This clone was observed a handful of times. The chain links TRBV6-5 to TRBJ2-1; 7 bases agree with TRBD1. Trimming took 9 bases from V and 2 from J; bases not matched to a gene: 4. The germline CDR1 and CDR2 sequences are MNHEY and SVGAGI. The CDR3 sequence is 13 residues long. The CDR3 spells CASRQGTYNEQFF. CDR3 DNA sequence: TGTGCCAGTCGACAGGGAACCTACAATGAGCAGTTCTTC.

DNA of the CDR3: TGTGCCAGTAGTATAGCCTACGAAGCTTTCTTT. Translating it yields CASSIAYEAFF. V usage is TRBV19 and J usage is TRBJ1-1; D not resolved. V lost 1 base to trimming and J lost 8 bases, with 5 bases between them. Germline V gives CDR1 LNHDA, CDR2 SQIVND (reference sequence). CDR3 length equals 11 residues.